What follows describes a single T cell receptor beta chain. The data stem from a study of cytomegalovirus exposure and HLA in healthy donors. TCRdb's table, derived via immunoSEQ multiplex PCR, lists solely in-frame clones and lacks some. This repertoire shows some 170,000 clones, about 86% found once; its top ten account for 1.4%. V was pared by 1 base and J by 5 bases, with 10 bases of the junction left unmatched. The germline V gene encodes CDR1 SGDLS and CDR2 YYNGEE. This CDR3 region has 16 residues. The chain is built from TRBV9 and TRBJ2-7, with 9 bases identical to TRBD2. This clonotype was sampled from a woman aged 25-40 years in good health and CMV-seronegative. The sequenced sample was PBMCs. CDR3 protein: CASSVTGRASGDEQYF. The CDR3 DNA reads as TGTGCCAGCAGCGTAACAGGTAGGGCTAGCGGGGACGAGCAGTACTTC.